A single sample gave rise to the 11 T cell receptor beta chains below, sequenced in a study of blood T cell repertoires in COVID-19. Produced via immunoSEQ multiplex PCR; TCRdb's table is partial and in-frame only. The table has just over 300,000 clones, around 90% seen once. The material sequenced was PBMCs or T cells enriched from blood (not recorded which). The receptors stem from a woman between 18 and 30 years old who had recovered from COVID-19.

V and J are TRBV11-3 and TRBJ2-3; TRBD1 agrees at 7 bases. Germline CDR1 is SGHNT and CDR2 is YENEEA. Trimming took 1 base from V and 4 from J; bases not matched to a gene: 14. The CDR3 totals 18 residues. The CDR3 region is CASSLVGPTGNRADTQYF. The CDR3 DNA sequence: TGTGCCAGCAGCTTAGTAGGACCGACAGGGAATCGTGCAGATACGCAGTATTTT.

The chain recombines TRBV7-9 with TRBJ2-5; 7 bases agree with TRBD1. The CDR3 length is 18 residues. V lost 5 bases, J lost 3 bases, and 18 bases stayed unmatched. The germline gives CDR1 SEHNR, CDR2 FQNEAQ (reference sequence). The CDR3 sequence: CASSQRPGQSGFKETQYF. The CDR3 DNA reads TGTGCCAGCAGCCAGAGACCGGGACAGTCGGGGTTTAAAGAGACCCAGTACTTC.

The J gene is TRBJ2-7, the V gene TRBV19, with 7 bases lining up with TRBD1. Per germline, CDR1 LNHDA and CDR2 SQIVND (reference sequence). This CDR3 region has 14 residues. V lost 5 bases to trimming and J lost 5 bases; unmatched junction nucleotides: 9. The CDR3 loop is CASSLHRGDDEQYF. The CDR3 nucleotides are TGTGCCAGTAGTCTACACAGGGGAGACGACGAGCAGTACTTC.

This sequence joins TRBV19 and TRBJ1-6; 9 bases agree with TRBD1. This CDR3 has 15 amino acids. The V and J ends lost 5 bases and 9 bases, in that order; junction bases with no gene match: 8. The germline V gene has CDR1 LNHDA and CDR2 SQIVND (reference sequence). The CDR3 region is CASSLTGTGPSPLHF. The CDR3 DNA reads TGTGCCAGTAGTCTAACCGGGACAGGGCCTTCACCCCTCCACTTT.

A few counts support this clone. This chain connects TRBV7-9 to TRBJ1-5; 7 nucleotides align to TRBD1. Germline CDR1 and CDR2: SEHNR and FQNEAQ (reference sequence). Unmatched junction bases numbered 7, after V lost 1 base and J lost 4 bases. This CDR3 region has 16 residues. CDR3 sequence reads: CASSLDEETGNQPQHF. In DNA form, the CDR3 reads TGTGCCAGCAGCTTAGACGAGGAGACAGGGAATCAGCCCCAGCATTTT.

This clone appeared a single time. The CDR3 loop reads CASSPGGRDTGELFF. The DNA of the CDR3 is TGCGCCAGCAGCCCGGGGGGCAGGGACACCGGGGAGCTGTTTTTT. The rearrangement links TRBV4-3 to TRBJ2-2, with D perhaps TRBD2 (7 bases). The CDR3 is 15 amino acids. V was cut by 4 bases and J by 3 bases, with 12 bases left in between. Germline CDR1 is LGHNA and CDR2 is YSLEER.

V gene TRBV5-1 combines with J gene TRBJ1-2; D is possibly TRBD1 (5 bases). The CDR3 extends over 13 amino acids. Deletions cut 7 bases from V and 6 bases from J, with 16 bases between. Germline CDR1 is SGHRS and CDR2 is YFSETQ. The CDR3 is CASAVDGGNGYTF. CDR3 nucleotides: TGCGCCAGCGCCGTCGACGGGGGAAATGGCTACACCTTC. The whole variable domain, remainder taken from reference TRBV5-1 and TRBJ1-2, is KAGVTQTPRYLIKTRGQQVTLSCSPISGHRSVSWYQQTPGQGLQFLFEYFSETQRNKGNFPGRFSGRQFSNSRSEMNVSTLELGDSALYLCASAVDGGNGYTFGSGTRLTVV.

The rearrangement uses TRBV3-1 (or the pseudogene TRBV3-2) and TRBJ2-3, with TRBD2 identical over 11 bases. With 9 bases clipped from V and 0 bases from J, the junction kept 2 bases outside the gene matches. CDR3 length: 14 residues. The germline V gene has CDR1 LGHDT and CDR2 YNNKEL (reference sequence). The CDR3 sequence: CASTSGSSTDTQYF. The CDR3 region has the DNA TGTGCCAGTACTAGCGGGAGTAGCACAGATACGCAGTATTTT.

The chain employs TRBV6-2 or TRBV6-3 and TRBJ1-1, with 7 nucleotides matching TRBD1. Germline V CDR1 and CDR2: MNHEY, SVGEGT. Trimming at V came to 1 base and at J to 4 bases, leaving 0 bases not matched to a gene. This CDR3 comprises 13 residues. The CDR3 coding sequence is TGTGCCAGCAGTTACTACAGGGGCACTGAAGCTTTCTTT. This translates into CASSYYRGTEAFF.

The J gene is TRBJ1-4, the V gene TRBV7-2, with D possibly matching TRBD1 (5 bases). Germline-derived CDR1 and CDR2 are SGHTA and FQGNSA. This CDR3 has 13 amino acids. The V end was cut by 3 bases, the J end by 7 bases, with 9 bases between. In nucleotides, the CDR3 is TGTGCCAGCAGCTTTTTTCAGGGTGAAAAACTGTTTTTT. It translates to CASSFFQGEKLFF. Full variable domain (rest looked up from reference TRBV7-2 and TRBJ1-4): GAGVSQSPSNKVTEKGKDVELRCDPISGHTALYWYRQSLGQGLEFLIYFQGNSAPDKSGLPSDRFSAERTGGSVSTLTIQRTQQEDSAVYLCASSFFQGEKLFFGSGTQLSVL.

This clone has more than one count but fewer than ten. Other DNA sequences in the sample encode the same CDR3. The chain combines TRBV7-3 with TRBJ2-2; D unresolved. The V gene's germline CDR1 is SGHTA and CDR2 FQGTGA. The ends were cut back, 5 bases at V and 6 bases at J, with 7 bases in the middle. The CDR3 extends over 12 amino acids. CDR3 amino acids: CASSLEAGELFF. Written as DNA, the CDR3 is TGTGCCAGCAGCCTCGAGGCCGGGGAGCTGTTTTTT.